This is a list of T cell receptor beta chains from one sample in a study of blood T cell repertoires in COVID-19. TCRdb's copy holds only in-frame clones and misses some; the assay was immunoSEQ multiplex PCR. Here the sample spans roughly 250,000 clones, approximately 78% being singletons. Sequences were obtained from peripheral blood. The source of these receptors is a woman between 55 and 75 years old with active or convalescent COVID-19. CDR3s include the opening cysteine and the closing phenylalanine or tryptophan. D genes are given only for firm matches. For some rows the clone size is stated as once, few or many, or as a class when expanded; others skip it.

V: TRBV19
J: TRBJ2-1
D: TRBD2
size: -
length: 14
CDR3: CASSLTSGANEQFF
DNA: TGTGCCAGTAGTTTAACTAGCGGGGCAAATGAGCAGTTCTTC

V: TRBV7-9
J: TRBJ2-3
D: -
size: -
length: 14
CDR3: CASSEDKSTDTQYF
DNA: TGTGCCAGCAGCGAGGACAAGAGCACAGATACGCAGTATTTT

V: TRBV12-1
J: TRBJ2-5
D: -
size: once
length: 13
CDR3: CLPPCPGLATPNF
DNA: TGTCTCCCCCCTTGCCCGGGACTAGCCACTCCGAACTTC

V: TRBV28
J: TRBJ1-5
D: -
size: -
length: 12
CDR3: CASTSADQPQHF
DNA: TGTGCCAGCACTTCGGCGGATCAGCCCCAGCATTTT

V: TRBV7-9
J: TRBJ1-3
D: -
size: -
length: 10
CDR3: CASTGNTIYF
DNA: TGTGCCAGTACAGGAAACACCATATATTTT

V: TRBV5-5
J: TRBJ1-1
D: TRBD1
size: -
length: 18
CDR3: CASRGDRTGGRLNTEAFF
DNA: TGTGCCAGCAGAGGTGATAGAACAGGGGGTCGCCTAAACACTGAAGCTTTCTTT

V: TRBV6-4
J: TRBJ2-5
D: -
size: -
length: 16
CDR3: CASSHGVGAPPETQYF
DNA: TGTGCCAGCAGCCATGGGGTGGGGGCTCCTCCAGAGACCCAGTACTTC

V: TRBV11-1
J: TRBJ1-1
D: -
size: -
length: 13
CDR3: CASSLDRNTEAFF
DNA: TGTGCCAGCAGCTTAGACAGGAACACTGAAGCTTTCTTT

V: TRBV2
J: TRBJ1-2
D: -
size: -
length: 13
CDR3: CASRNEELRGYTF
DNA: TGTGCCAGCAGAAACGAGGAATTGAGGGGGTACACCTTC

V: TRBV7-3
J: TRBJ1-3
D: TRBD1
size: -
length: 15
CDR3: CASRRTGRDGNTIYF
DNA: TGTGCCAGCAGACGGACAGGGAGGGATGGAAACACCATATATTTT

V: TRBV4-2
J: TRBJ2-2
D: -
size: -
length: 19
CDR3: CASSQDPAGSTFNTGELFF
DNA: TGTGCCAGCAGCCAAGATCCGGCAGGTTCTACTTTTAACACCGGGGAGCTGTTTTTT

V: TRBV7-2
J: TRBJ2-7
D: -
size: once
length: 15
CDR3: CASSLASSNPYEQYF
DNA: TGTGCCAGCAGCTTAGCATCTAGCAACCCCTACGAGCAGTACTTC

V: TRBV2
J: TRBJ1-1
D: TRBD1
size: -
length: 15
CDR3: CASSDRGWGNTEAFF
DNA: TGTGCCAGCAGTGACAGGGGGTGGGGGAACACTGAAGCTTTCTTT

V: TRBV7-8
J: TRBJ1-2
D: -
size: -
length: 15
CDR3: CASSSGRVLYYGYTF
DNA: TGTGCCAGCAGCTCCGGCAGGGTCTTGTACTATGGCTACACCTTC

V: TRBV9
J: TRBJ2-2
D: TRBD1
size: -
length: 14
CDR3: CASSVQGVTGELFF
DNA: TGTGCCAGCAGCGTACAGGGGGTTACCGGGGAGCTGTTTTTT

V: TRBV5-1
J: TRBJ2-5
D: TRBD1
size: -
length: 13
CDR3: CASTRTGQETQYF
DNA: TGCGCCAGCACCCGGACAGGACAAGAGACCCAGTACTTC

V: TRBV9
J: TRBJ1-1
D: -
size: once
length: 14
CDR3: CASSAVRENTEAFF
DNA: TGTGCCAGCAGCGCTGTGCGGGAGAACACTGAAGCTTTCTTT

V: TRBV2
J: TRBJ2-5
D: -
size: -
length: 16
CDR3: CASIPTGTGDQETQYF
DNA: TGTGCCAGCATACCAACCGGGACGGGGGATCAAGAGACCCAGTACTTC

V: TRBV15
J: TRBJ2-5
D: TRBD1
size: -
length: 15
CDR3: CATRKGQGAGETQYF
DNA: TGTGCCACCAGGAAGGGACAGGGGGCAGGAGAGACCCAGTACTTC

V: TRBV2
J: TRBJ1-6
D: TRBD1
size: -
length: 13
CDR3: CASVQGTESPLHF
DNA: TGTGCCAGTGTACAGGGGACCGAGTCACCCCTCCACTTT

V: TRBV9
J: TRBJ1-2
D: -
size: -
length: 15
CDR3: CASSRQGRVDYGYTF
DNA: TGTGCCAGCAGCCGCCAAGGCAGGGTCGATTATGGCTACACCTTC

V: TRBV6-6
J: TRBJ2-2
D: -
size: few
length: 13
CDR3: CASSSRETGELFF
DNA: TGTGCCAGCAGTTCCAGGGAAACCGGGGAGCTGTTTTTT

V: TRBV7-6
J: TRBJ1-5
D: -
size: -
length: 15
CDR3: CASSLEGVQGQPQHF
DNA: TGTGCCAGCAGCTTAGAAGGGGTTCAAGGTCAGCCCCAGCATTTT

V: TRBV6-5
J: TRBJ1-1
D: -
size: -
length: 13
CDR3: CASSYDSGTEAFF
DNA: TGTGCCAGCAGTTACGATTCGGGAACTGAAGCTTTCTTT

V: TRBV5-5
J: TRBJ1-2
D: -
size: few
length: 14
CDR3: CASSLAQGSGGYTF
DNA: TGTGCCAGCAGCTTGGCTCAAGGGAGCGGAGGCTACACCTTC

V: TRBV7-8
J: TRBJ2-5
D: TRBD2
size: -
length: 18
CDR3: CASSPASGGAINSETQYF
DNA: TGTGCCAGCAGCCCCGCGAGCGGGGGGGCGATTAACTCAGAGACCCAGTACTTC

V: TRBV7-3
J: TRBJ1-6
D: -
size: -
length: 13
CDR3: CASSSGGNSPLHF
DNA: TGTGCCAGCAGCTCGGGGGGGAATTCACCCCTCCACTTT

V: TRBV4-1
J: TRBJ1-2
D: TRBD1
size: -
length: 15
CDR3: CASSRLGTGDYGYTF
DNA: TGCGCCAGCAGCCGCTTAGGGACAGGGGACTATGGCTACACCTTC

V: TRBV7-6
J: TRBJ2-1
D: -
size: once
length: 15
CDR3: CASSLSFGSYNEQFF
DNA: TGTGCCAGCAGCTTAAGTTTCGGCTCCTACAATGAGCAGTTCTTC

V: TRBV27
J: TRBJ2-7
D: -
size: -
length: 14
CDR3: CASSLSNQGYEQYF
DNA: TGTGCCAGCAGTTTATCGAATCAGGGGTACGAGCAGTACTTC

V: TRBV6-6
J: TRBJ1-5
D: TRBD1
size: -
length: 15
CDR3: CASSLRGTGDQPQHF
DNA: TGTGCCAGCAGTCTCAGGGGGACGGGGGATCAGCCCCAGCATTTT

V: TRBV11-2
J: TRBJ1-1
D: -
size: once
length: 15
CDR3: CASSLSGGMNTEAFF
DNA: TGTGCCAGCAGCTTAAGCGGAGGGATGAACACTGAAGCTTTCTTT

V: TRBV7-2
J: TRBJ1-4
D: -
size: -
length: 18
CDR3: CASSSPTLVPATNEKLFF
DNA: TGTGCCAGCAGCTCCCCGACATTGGTCCCCGCAACTAATGAAAAACTGTTTTTT

V: TRBV5-1
J: TRBJ1-5
D: -
size: once
length: 15
CDR3: CASSWRGGGNQPQHF
DNA: TGCGCCAGCAGCTGGCGGGGGGGTGGCAATCAGCCCCAGCATTTT

V: TRBV2
J: TRBJ1-2
D: -
size: -
length: 13
CDR3: CASDGGWSYGYTF
DNA: TGTGCCAGCGATGGGGGGTGGTCCTATGGCTACACCTTC

V: TRBV5-1
J: TRBJ1-3
D: -
size: -
length: 17
CDR3: CASSLTSDRLSGNTIYF
DNA: TGCGCCAGCAGCTTGACCTCAGACAGACTCTCTGGAAACACCATATATTTT

V: TRBV6-5
J: TRBJ2-1
D: -
size: -
length: 14
CDR3: CASSRELAAYEQFF
DNA: TGTGCCAGCAGTAGGGAACTAGCAGCATATGAGCAGTTCTTC

V: TRBV7-6
J: TRBJ2-2
D: -
size: -
length: 16
CDR3: CASSLEGTTHTGELFF
DNA: TGTGCCAGCAGCTTAGAGGGGACAACCCACACCGGGGAGCTGTTTTTT

V: TRBV6-5
J: TRBJ1-6
D: -
size: -
length: 14
CDR3: CASSSGREGSPLHF
DNA: TGTGCCAGCAGTTCGGGGAGGGAAGGTTCACCCCTCCACTTT

V: TRBV27
J: TRBJ1-6
D: -
size: -
length: 15
CDR3: CASSLSGPYNSPLHF
DNA: TGTGCCAGCAGTCTCAGCGGTCCTTATAATTCACCCCTCCACTTT

V: TRBV15
J: TRBJ1-6
D: -
size: once
length: 18
CDR3: CATSRDRRRSSYNSPLHF
DNA: TGTGCCACCAGCAGAGATCGGCGGAGGAGCTCCTATAATTCACCCCTCCACTTT

V: TRBV19
J: TRBJ1-5
D: -
size: -
length: 14
CDR3: CASRQHYSNQPQHF
DNA: TGTGCCAGCCGCCAGCACTATAGCAATCAGCCCCAGCATTTT

V: TRBV11-2
J: TRBJ2-1
D: TRBD2
size: -
length: 16
CDR3: CASSLRASGGLGEQFF
DNA: TGTGCCAGCAGCTTGAGGGCCAGCGGGGGGCTTGGTGAGCAGTTCTTC

V: TRBV5-6
J: TRBJ1-2
D: TRBD1
size: -
length: 13
CDR3: CASSSKQGSGYTF
DNA: TGTGCCAGCAGCTCAAAACAGGGGTCTGGCTACACCTTC

V: TRBV14
J: TRBJ1-1
D: -
size: few
length: 14
CDR3: CASSQEFGSTEAFF
DNA: TGTGCCAGCAGCCAAGAGTTCGGTTCGACTGAAGCTTTCTTT

V: TRBV10-1
J: TRBJ2-3
D: TRBD1
size: -
length: 13
CDR3: CASSRTGEDTQYF
DNA: TGCGCCAGCAGTCGGACAGGGGAGGATACGCAGTATTTT

V: TRBV7-2
J: TRBJ1-2
D: TRBD1
size: -
length: 15
CDR3: CASSLDQGALGGYTF
DNA: TGTGCCAGCAGCTTAGATCAGGGGGCGTTAGGTGGCTACACCTTC

V: TRBV30
J: TRBJ1-2
D: -
size: -
length: 13
CDR3: CAWSLPAGVGYTF
DNA: TGTGCCTGGAGCCTACCTGCAGGGGTCGGCTACACCTTC

V: TRBV11-2
J: TRBJ2-3
D: -
size: -
length: 16
CDR3: CASSDKGSGETDTQYF
DNA: TGTGCCAGCAGCGACAAGGGGTCAGGGGAGACAGATACGCAGTATTTT

V: TRBV7-2
J: TRBJ2-5
D: TRBD2
size: -
length: 16
CDR3: CASSLTSGAYQETQYF
DNA: TGTGCCAGCAGCTTAACTAGCGGGGCCTACCAAGAGACCCAGTACTTC

V: TRBV5-6
J: TRBJ1-5
D: -
size: -
length: 15
CDR3: CASSPGGYSNQPQHF
DNA: TGTGCCAGCAGCCCGGGGGGATATAGCAATCAGCCCCAGCATTTT

V: TRBV7-2
J: TRBJ2-2
D: TRBD2
size: -
length: 15
CDR3: CASRTGTRSTGELFF
DNA: TGTGCCAGCAGGACCGGGACTAGGAGCACCGGGGAGCTGTTTTTT

V: TRBV3-1/TRBV3-2
J: TRBJ1-3
D: TRBD1
size: -
length: 14
CDR3: CASSRTGVGNTIYF
DNA: TGTGCCAGCAGCAGGACAGGGGTAGGAAACACCATATATTTT

V: TRBV7-3
J: TRBJ2-3
D: TRBD1
size: few
length: 15
CDR3: CASSSLGQGANTQYF
DNA: TGTGCCAGCAGCTCCCTGGGACAGGGGGCAAATACGCAGTATTTT